This T cell receptor beta chain stems from a study of blood T cell repertoires in COVID-19. The trim removed 8 bases at V and 0 bases at J, leaving 10 bases unmatched. The germline V gene encodes CDR1 GTSNPN and CDR2 SVGIG (reference sequence). The CDR3 runs to 15 residues. In Cohort 3, a recovered donor had either two negative PCRs, clearance, or symptom resolution. Per the original methods: Using reference gene primer amplification, nucleated cell counts were estimated. Only in-frame clones appear in the TCRdb table, and some are missing; sequencing was by immunoSEQ multiplex PCR. D and trimming were read from the DNA, whereas the V and J calls and clone size are those reported in that table. The table records under 250,000 clones, 70% to 85% of them present only once.

The receptor was isolated from a man in his 60s who had recovered from COVID-19. The source material was PBMCs or T cells enriched from blood (not recorded which). The rearrangement links TRBV30 to TRBJ2-4, with 7 bases matching TRBD2. CDR3 coding DNA: TGTGCCGGGGAGGGGCAGGGACTAGCCAAAAACATTCAGTACTTC. It encodes CAGEGQGLAKNIQYF.